This entry features one TCR beta chain sequence. Each CDR3 protein gets one entry after TCRdb re-called the 5' RACE reads with MiXCR. Of around 1.7 million distinct CDR3 sequences in the sample, about 32% are singletons; the top ten hold over 0.25%. The data are from a study of identical twins. From germline, CDR1 is DFQATT and CDR2 SNEGSKA (reference sequence). The CDR3 has 15 amino acids. Trimming at V came to 3 bases and at J to 0 bases, leaving 7 bases not matched to a gene. The TCR sequence derives from a newborn girl in good health. The chain combines TRBV20-1 with TRBJ2-5; 7 bases match TRBD2. Specimen: cord blood. CDR3 region: CSARGGRPNQETQYF. CDR3 nucleotides: TGCAGTGCTAGGGGGGGGAGGCCCAACCAAGAGACCCAGTACTTC.